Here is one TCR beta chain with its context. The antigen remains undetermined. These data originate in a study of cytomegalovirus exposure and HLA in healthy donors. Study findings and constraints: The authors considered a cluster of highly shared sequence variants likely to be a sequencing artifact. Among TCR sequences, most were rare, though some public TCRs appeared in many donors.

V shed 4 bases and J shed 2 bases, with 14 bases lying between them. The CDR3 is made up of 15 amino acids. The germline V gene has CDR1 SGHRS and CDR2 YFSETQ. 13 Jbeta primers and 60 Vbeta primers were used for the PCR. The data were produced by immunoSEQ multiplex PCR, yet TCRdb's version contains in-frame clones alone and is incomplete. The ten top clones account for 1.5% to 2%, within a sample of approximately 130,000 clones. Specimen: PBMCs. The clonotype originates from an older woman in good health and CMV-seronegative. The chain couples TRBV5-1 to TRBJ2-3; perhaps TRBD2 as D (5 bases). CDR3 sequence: CASSPSGGNTDTQYF. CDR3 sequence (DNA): TGCGCCAGCAGCCCGAGCGGAGGTAACACAGATACGCAGTATTTT.